This T cell receptor (beta chain) was retrieved from a study of PD-L1 blockade in urothelial cancer. Study at large: Researchers found blood samples held a median of roughly 140,000 T cells. General study findings and limits: Tumor-associated clones in the blood of durable-benefit patients grew more at 3 weeks.

The length of the CDR3 is 14 residues. Germline V gene data show CDR1 as SEHNR and CDR2 as FQNEAQ (reference sequence). Trimming pared 5 bases from V and 2 bases from J, leaving 12 bases between. The method was immunoSEQ multiplex PCR; TCRdb's version includes in-frame clones alone and lacks a portion of them. The profile shows under 95,000 clones, roughly 84% of them singletons. Time point given: pretreatment peripheral blood. This clone was recorded once. Its specificity is unknown. The sample was PBMCs, taken around atezolizumab (anti-PD-L1) treatment. This receptor was identified in an older woman with urothelial cancer. The V gene is TRBV7-9, the J gene TRBJ2-5, with a possible D match to TRBD1 (6 bases). The CDR3, as DNA: TGTGCCAGCAGCCCCCCGACAGGTCAAGAGACCCAGTACTTC. It translates to CASSPPTGQETQYF.